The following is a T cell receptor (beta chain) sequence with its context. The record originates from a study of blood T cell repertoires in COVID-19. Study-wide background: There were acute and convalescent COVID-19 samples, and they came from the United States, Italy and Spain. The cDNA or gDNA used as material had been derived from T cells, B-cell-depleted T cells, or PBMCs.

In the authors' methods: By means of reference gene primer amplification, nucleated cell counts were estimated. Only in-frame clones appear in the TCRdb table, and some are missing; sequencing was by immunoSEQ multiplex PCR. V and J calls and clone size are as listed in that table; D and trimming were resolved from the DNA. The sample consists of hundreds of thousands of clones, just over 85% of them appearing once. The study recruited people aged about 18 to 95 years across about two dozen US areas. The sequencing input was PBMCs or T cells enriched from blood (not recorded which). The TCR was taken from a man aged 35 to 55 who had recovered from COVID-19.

In nucleotides, the CDR3 is TGTGCCAGCAGCCAATCCCCCTTACTAGCGGGGTACTACGAGCAGTACTTC. Encoded protein: CASSQSPLLAGYYEQYF. The chain uses TRBV14 and TRBJ2-7; 10 bases map to TRBD2. The ends lost 2 bases at V and 3 bases at J; junction bases unmatched: 10. CDR1 and CDR2 (germline): SGHDN, FVKESK. The CDR3 loop spans 17 amino acids.